The 14 T cell receptor beta chains in this list originate from one sample, sequenced in a study of control samples from healthy donors and cancer patients. The repertoire was sequenced with immunoSEQ multiplex PCR; TCRdb's copy has only in-frame clones and lacks some. The table records approximately 170,000 clones, about 93% of them present only once. Sequenced: blood. These receptors were taken from a woman aged 55-75 years in good health.

The CDR3 region has the DNA TGTGCCAGTAGCCTGGGACAGGGTATCTACGAGCAGTACTTC. It specifies CASSLGQGIYEQYF. This sequence joins TRBV19 and TRBJ2-7, with 9 bases matching TRBD1. The junction had 6 bases not matched to a gene; V was cut back by 6 bases and J by 3 bases. CDR1 and CDR2 from the germline V gene are LNHDA and SQIVND (reference sequence). This CDR3 contains 14 residues. The full variable domain, completed using reference TRBV19 and TRBJ2-7, is DGGITQSPKYLFRKEGQNVTLSCEQNLNHDAMYWYRQDPGQGLRLIYYSQIVNDFQKGDIAEGYSVSREKKESFPLTVTSAQKNPTAFYLCASSLGQGIYEQYFGPGTRLTVT.

The gene calls are TRBV29-1 and TRBJ1-1; D unresolved. This CDR3 is 11 amino acids long. Germline loops: CDR1 SQVTM, CDR2 ANQGSEA. The V gene lost 4 bases and the J gene lost 5 bases, with 8 bases spanning the gap. The CDR3 coding sequence is TGCAGCGTTGCCCGTGAGACTGAAGCTTTCTTT. Its translation: CSVARETEAFF.

The chain combines TRBV6-5 with TRBJ2-7, with 10 positions matching TRBD1. The junction had 9 bases not matched to a gene; V was cut back by 4 bases and J by 9 bases. The CDR3 extends over 14 amino acids. Germline CDR1 reads MNHEY; CDR2 reads SVGAGI. The DNA of the CDR3 is TGTGCCAGCAGTTGGGACAGGGGAAAAACGGGGCAGTACTTC. This encodes CASSWDRGKTGQYF.

V gene TRBV6-2 or TRBV6-3 combines with J gene TRBJ1-1, with 10 positions matching TRBD1. The V and J ends lost 6 bases and 3 bases, in that order; junction bases with no gene match: 10. The germline CDR1 and CDR2 sequences are MNHEY and SVGEGT. The CDR3 contains 16 residues. CDR3 bases: TGTGCCAGCAGATACGGGGACAGGGGAAGGTACACTGAAGCTTTCTTT. As protein: CASRYGDRGRYTEAFF.

This clone showed up just once. The chain carries TRBV4-3 and TRBJ1-2; no definite D call. Germline values: CDR1 LGHNA, CDR2 YSLEER. Between the trimmed V and J ends, which lost 0 bases and 6 bases, there was a span of 11 bases. This CDR3 has 14 residues. CDR3 DNA sequence: TGCGCCAGCAGCCAAGATCTCGGGGAGGATGGCTACACCTTC. Protein product: CASSQDLGEDGYTF.

The V gene is TRBV25-1, the J gene TRBJ2-2; 8 bases fit TRBD2. The CDR3 consists of 15 residues. J lost 3 bases, V lost 4 bases, and 4 bases had no gene match. Germline values: CDR1 MGHDK, CDR2 SYGVNS. CDR3 bases: TGTGCCAGCAGTGGCGGGGGGACCGACACCGGGGAGCTGTTTTTT. This translates into CASSGGGTDTGELFF.

This clone has only one observation. The V call is TRBV6-5, the J call TRBJ1-1; D uncertain. CDR1 MNHEY and CDR2 SVGAGI come from the germline V gene. V was trimmed by 7 bases and J by 1 base, leaving 10 bases between them. The CDR3 sequence is 13 residues long. The CDR3 DNA is TGTGCCAGCAACGTAGTTGGGAACACTGAAGCTTTCTTT. Protein: CASNVVGNTEAFF.

V gene TRBV7-5 combines with J gene TRBJ2-7; TRBD2 was called by the table and not checked on the DNA. TRBV7-5 is a known pseudogene. The length of the CDR3 is 15 residues. CDR3 nucleotides: TGTGCCAGAAGCTCCGGGGTTGCGTCACCCTACGAGCAGTACTTC. Translating it yields CARSSGVASPYEQYF.

The rearrangement uses TRBV7-9 and TRBJ1-1; no clear D. V lost 6 bases, J lost 5 bases, and 19 bases lay in between. Germline V gives CDR1 SEHNR, CDR2 FQNEAQ (reference sequence). The CDR3 is 15 residues long. CDR3 DNA: TGTGCCAGCAGTTCCTTCCGATTTGGGGTTACTGAAGCTTTCTTT. This gives the protein CASSSFRFGVTEAFF.

The chain combines TRBV2 with TRBJ2-6; either TRBD1 or TRBD2 may supply D (6 bases each). The CDR3 covers 15 residues. Per the germline V gene, CDR1 is SNHLY and CDR2 is FYNNEI. V was shortened by 6 bases and J by 0 bases, with 9 bases between the two germline ends. CDR3 sequence reads: CASSSGASGANVLTF. The DNA for the CDR3 is TGTGCCAGCAGCTCGGGGGCCTCTGGGGCCAACGTCCTGACTTTC. Based on the CDR3 plus reference TRBV2 and TRBJ2-6, the full variable domain is EPEVTQTPSHQVTQMGQEVILRCVPISNHLYFYWYRQILGQKVEFLVSFYNNEISEKSEIFDDQFSVERPDGSNFTLKIRSTKLEDSAMYFCASSSGASGANVLTFGAGSRLTVL.

The chain recombines TRBV9 with TRBJ2-1; TRBD2 agrees at 9 bases. From germline, CDR1 is SGDLS and CDR2 YYNGEE. CDR3 length equals 14 residues. Germline trimming cut 4 bases from V and 5 bases from J; bases unmatched to any gene: 4. The CDR3 nucleotides read TGTGCCAGCAGCATCCTAGCGGGGAACAATGAGCAGTTCTTC. Protein product: CASSILAGNNEQFF. Looking up the rest from reference TRBV9 and TRBJ2-1 gives the full variable domain: DSGVTQTPKHLITATGQRVTLRCSPRSGDLSVYWYQQSLDQGLQFLIQYYNGEERAKGNILERFSAQQFPDLHSELNLSSLELGDSALYFCASSILAGNNEQFFGPGTRLTVL.

The V gene is TRBV5-1, the J gene TRBJ1-3; D is ambiguous. This CDR3 contains 14 residues. The V gene lost 4 bases and the J gene lost 7 bases, with 15 bases spanning the gap. Per the germline V gene, CDR1 is SGHRS and CDR2 is YFSETQ. CDR3 DNA: TGCGCCAGCAGCAAGAGGCCTCCGGGGAACACCATATATTTT. Protein sequence: CASSKRPPGNTIYF.

This clone has just a few counts. The chain uses TRBV6-1 and TRBJ2-1; 7 bases map to TRBD1. This CDR3 comprises 15 residues. The J segment lost 2 bases and the V segment lost 2 bases, leaving 3 bases of the junction unmatched. CDR1 is MNHNS, CDR2 SASEGT, per germline. This CDR3 reads CASSESGGTYNEQFF. The CDR3 DNA is TGTGCCAGCAGTGAATCAGGGGGTACCTACAATGAGCAGTTCTTC.

The chain recombines TRBV9 with TRBJ1-1, with D unresolved. The CDR3 extends over 16 amino acids. Germline V gene sequence: CDR1 SGDLS, CDR2 YYNGEE. The V and J ends lost 0 bases and 0 bases respectively, with 12 bases between them. Here the CDR3 reads CASSVVGGGMNTEAFF. CDR3 coding DNA: TGTGCCAGCAGCGTAGTAGGTGGAGGGATGAACACTGAAGCTTTCTTT.